The 18 T cell receptor beta chains given below trace back to one sample, sequenced in a study of CD8+CD57+ T cells in acquired aplastic anemia. Genomic DNA templated the TCR beta VDJ and CDR3 profiling. TCRdb re-called the reads through MiXCR, storing one row per CDR3 protein. This table has about 190,000 distinct CDR3 sequences, 54% appearing once. What was sequenced was sorted CD4+, CD8+, or CD8+CD57+ T cells (not recorded which) from PBMCs. All receptors derive from a human donor in good health, serving as a control.

The chain combines TRBV15 with TRBJ1-6, with 9 bases fitting TRBD1. The germline CDR1 and CDR2 sequences are LNHNV and YYDKDF (reference sequence). V was pared by 5 bases and J by 9 bases, with 8 bases of the junction left unmatched. The CDR3 sequence is 15 residues long. CDR3 amino acids: CATSDVGTGISPLHF. Written as DNA, the CDR3 is TGTGCCACCAGCGACGTGGGGACAGGGATTTCACCCCTCCACTTT.

This clonotype was seen just once. V is TRBV20-1 and J is TRBJ1-1, with TRBD1 as a possible D gene (5 bases). This CDR3 is built from 15 residues. Germline CDR1 reads DFQATT; CDR2 reads SNEGSKA (reference sequence). The V gene lost 1 base and the J gene lost 3 bases, with 15 bases spanning the gap. CDR3 nucleotides: TGCAGTGCTAGAGGGGTGCGGGGGGTGGACACTGAAGCTTTCTTT. Translation gives CSARGVRGVDTEAFF.

The chain uses TRBV10-1 and TRBJ2-1; 9 nucleotides line up with TRBD2. The CDR3 sequence is 17 residues long. Germline CDR1 WNHNN, CDR2 SYGVQD (reference sequence). Trimming at V came to 7 bases and at J to 3 bases, leaving 13 bases not matched to a gene. This CDR3 reads CASTKRALAGDYNEQFF. The CDR3 DNA reads TGCGCCAGCACTAAACGGGCACTAGCGGGCGACTACAATGAGCAGTTCTTC.

This clonotype was recorded only once. The chain is built from TRBV9 and TRBJ2-6; D is tentatively TRBD1 or TRBD2 (6 bases each). Looked up from germline, CDR1 is SGDLS and CDR2 is YYNGEE. The CDR3 extends over 17 amino acids. Trimming left V 0 bases short and J 4 bases short, with 14 bases between. This chain's CDR3 is CASSVAMGGMGANVLTF. The CDR3 DNA follows: TGTGCCAGCAGCGTAGCTATGGGGGGCATGGGGGCCAACGTCCTGACTTTC.

Concerning this clonotype itself: Because the CDR3 is missing its conserved closing phenylalanine or tryptophan, this is likely a read error. V gene TRBV2 combines with J gene TRBJ1-1; a weak D match, TRBD1 (5 bases). CDR3 length equals 13 residues. CDR1 is SNHLY and CDR2 is FYNNEI in the germline V gene. The CDR3 protein is CAGSGDGNTEAFS. DNA for the CDR3: TGTGCCGGCAGCGGGGACGGGAACACTGAAGCTTTCTCT.

This clonotype was seen more than once but under ten times. The CDR3 bases are TGTGCCAGCAGCGCATCGTTCAGTCGGGAGCAGTACTTC. This gives the protein CASSASFSREQYF. The rearrangement uses TRBV7-3 and TRBJ2-7; no clear D gene. This CDR3 contains 13 residues. The V end lost 5 bases, the J end lost 7 bases, and 15 bases lay between the germline ends. The germline V gene has CDR1 SGHTA and CDR2 FQGTGA.

This clonotype was observed at least ten times. This chain links TRBV20-1 with TRBJ2-7, with D possibly being TRBD1 or TRBD2 (5 bases each). Germline-derived CDR1 and CDR2 are DFQATT and SNEGSKA (reference sequence). The ends were cut back, 5 bases at V and 6 bases at J, with 14 bases in the middle. The CDR3 extends over 12 amino acids. The CDR3 DNA reads as TGCAGTGCTCCAGCGACGGGGCGCGAGCAGTACTTC. It translates to CSAPATGREQYF.

CDR3 coding DNA: TGCGCCAGCAGCTTGGAGTCGGGGACAGGTGGAACAGATACGCAGTATTTT. Its protein is CASSLESGTGGTDTQYF. The rearrangement joins TRBV4-1 to TRBJ2-3; 8 nucleotides agree with TRBD1. The CDR3 has 17 amino acids. Per the germline V gene, CDR1 is MGHRA and CDR2 is YSYEKL. The V segment lost 5 bases and the J segment 3 bases; nucleotides outside the gene matches: 13.

The sample holds many counts of this clonotype. The chain recombines TRBV15 with TRBJ1-2; a possible D gene is TRBD1 (6 bases). CDR1 and CDR2 (germline): LNHNV, YYDKDF (reference sequence). Deletions cut 3 bases from V and 4 bases from J, with 18 bases between. The CDR3 consists of 16 residues. CDR3 nucleotide sequence: TGTGCCACCAGCAGTAGCTTAGGACAGTTCCGCTATGGCTACACCTTC. Protein: CATSSSLGQFRYGYTF. The complete variable domain, with remaining parts taken from reference TRBV15 and TRBJ1-2, reads DAMVIQNPRYQVTQFGKPVTLSCSQTLNHNVMYWYQQKSSQAPKLLFHYYDKDFNNEADTPDNFQSRRPNTSFCFLDIRSPGLGDTAMYLCATSSSLGQFRYGYTFGSGTRLTVV.

The chain employs TRBV19 and TRBJ2-3; D assignment may be TRBD1 or TRBD2 (5 bases each). The CDR3 loop spans 15 amino acids. Germline V CDR1 and CDR2: LNHDA, SQIVND (reference sequence). The germline V and J ends were trimmed by 3 bases and 0 bases, with 10 bases remaining between them. The CDR3 here is CASSIRGVSTDTQYF. The DNA for the CDR3 is TGTGCCAGTAGTATCCGAGGGGTAAGCACAGATACGCAGTATTTT.

In this sample, this clonotype turned up many times. V is TRBV6-5 and J is TRBJ1-4, with 7 nucleotides matching TRBD1. This CDR3 has 15 amino acids. Per the germline V gene, CDR1 is MNHEY and CDR2 is SVGAGI. V lost 6 bases and J lost 4; bases outside the gene matches: 8. CDR3 DNA: TGTGCCAGCAGGGCTAGGGGGCTTATTAATGAAAAACTGTTTTTT. This encodes CASRARGLINEKLFF.

This clonotype has a count of ten or more. The chain uses TRBV13 and TRBJ2-2; D call uncertain. Germline CDR1 and CDR2: PRHDT and FYEKMQ (reference sequence). V was shortened by 5 bases and J by 4 bases, with 11 bases between the two germline ends. The CDR3 is 14 amino acids. The DNA for the CDR3 is TGTGCCAGCAGCCGAGGTCGCCCCACCGGGGAGCTGTTTTTT. This sequence encodes CASSRGRPTGELFF.

In regard to this clonotype: Given a much more abundant clone one base away, this may be a read error. Since the CDR3 does not end with the conserved phenylalanine or tryptophan, this likely comes from a read error. This sequence joins TRBV28 and TRBJ2-5; 12 bases line up with TRBD2. Trimming cost V 5 bases and J 5 bases; bases outside gene matches: 3. The germline V gene has CDR1 MDHEN and CDR2 SYDVKM. This CDR3 spans 14 amino acids. CDR3 in DNA: TGTGCCAGCAGTCTCACTAGCGGGGGGGAGACCCAGTACCTC. Translating gives CASSLTSGGETQYL.

This clonotype came up a few times. The genes are TRBV5-1 and TRBJ1-6; a weak D match, TRBD1 (5 bases). Per the germline V gene, CDR1 is SGHRS and CDR2 is YFSETQ. The germline V and J ends were trimmed by 0 bases and 4 bases, with 11 bases remaining between them. The CDR3 runs 16 residues. The CDR3 spells CASSLADGAYNSPLHF. CDR3 nucleotide sequence: TGCGCCAGCAGCTTGGCCGACGGGGCGTATAATTCACCCCTCCACTTT.

This sequence joins TRBV10-3 and TRBJ1-2, with 12 bases identical to TRBD1. Per the germline V gene, CDR1 is ENHRY and CDR2 is SYGVKD. V shed 4 bases and J 7 bases; nucleotides not matched to a gene: 4. This CDR3 spans 14 amino acids. CDR3: CAISGTGQGAGYTF. The CDR3 coding sequence is TGTGCCATCAGTGGAACGGGACAGGGGGCTGGCTACACCTTC.

The V and J genes are TRBV20-1 and TRBJ2-5; TRBD2 matches 9 bases. This CDR3 is 14 amino acids long. V lost 3 bases, J lost 5 bases, and 7 bases stayed unmatched. The germline gives CDR1 DFQATT, CDR2 SNEGSKA (reference sequence). Here the CDR3 DNA reads TGCAGTGCTAGCAGAGCGGGGGGTGATGAGACCCAGTACTTC. Its protein is CSASRAGGDETQYF.

The genes are TRBV9 and TRBJ1-2; D gene ambiguous. V dropped 0 bases and J dropped 5 bases, with 11 bases sitting between them. The CDR3 covers 14 residues. Germline V lookup: CDR1 SGDLS, CDR2 YYNGEE. The CDR3 DNA reads TGTGCCAGCAGCGTAGGTTCTGAGGTTTATGGCTACACCTTC. This sequence encodes CASSVGSEVYGYTF.

This clonotype came up many times. The rearrangement links TRBV14 to TRBJ1-4; 10 bases agree with TRBD1. V was pared by 2 bases and J by 8 bases, with 20 bases of the junction left unmatched. The germline V gene has CDR1 SGHDN and CDR2 FVKESK. CDR3 length: 20 amino acids. The CDR3 sequence is CASSQLRDRGALVLEEKLFF. The CDR3 nucleotides are TGTGCCAGCAGCCAACTGCGGGACAGGGGCGCCCTTGTCTTGGAAGAAAAACTGTTTTTT.